The T cell receptor beta chain under discussion was sequenced for a study of T cells in tuberculosis. Sequenced by immunoSEQ multiplex PCR; TCRdb stores in-frame clones only, minus some. The sample lists fewer than 55,000 clones; about 95% were seen once. Germline lookup yields CDR1 MNHNS and CDR2 SASEGT. After removal of 3 bases from V and 2 bases from J, the junction contained 15 bases not matched to a gene. The length of the CDR3 is 18 residues. With regard to this clone: What it recognizes is unknown.

General study results and limits: GEM motif frequencies gave 60% to 70% accuracy; the GMM repertoire gave roughly 90%. Smaller alpha distances in active tuberculosis partly reflected shorter CDR3-alpha lengths.

This TCR was sampled from a donor aged 10 to 29 with latent tuberculosis or without tuberculosis infection. The source material was PBMCs. The chain carries TRBV6-1 and TRBJ2-5; 7 nucleotides line up with TRBD2. The CDR3 loop reads CASSDFIGLAAGQETQYF. DNA for the CDR3: TGTGCCAGCAGTGATTTTATTGGGCTAGCGGCTGGGCAAGAGACCCAGTACTTC.